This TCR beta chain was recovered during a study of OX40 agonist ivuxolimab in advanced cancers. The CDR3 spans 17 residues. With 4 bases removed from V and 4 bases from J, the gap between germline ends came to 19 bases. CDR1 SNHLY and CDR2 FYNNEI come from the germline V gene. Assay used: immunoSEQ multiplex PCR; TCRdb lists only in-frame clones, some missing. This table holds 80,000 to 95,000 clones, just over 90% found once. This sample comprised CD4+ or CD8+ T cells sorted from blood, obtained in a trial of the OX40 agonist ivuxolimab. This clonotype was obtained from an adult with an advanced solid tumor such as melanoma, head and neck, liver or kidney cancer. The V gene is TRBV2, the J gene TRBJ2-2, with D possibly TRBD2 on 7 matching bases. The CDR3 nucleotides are TGTGCCAGCAGTGCAAATGTCGGGGGGCTGGTCACCGGGGAGCTGTTTTTT. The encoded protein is CASSANVGGLVTGELFF. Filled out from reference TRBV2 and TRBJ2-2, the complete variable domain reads EPEVTQTPSHQVTQMGQEVILRCVPISNHLYFYWYRQILGQKVEFLVSFYNNEISEKSEIFDDQFSVERPDGSNFTLKIRSTKLEDSAMYFCASSANVGGLVTGELFFGEGSRLTVL.